A single sample gave rise to the 24 T cell receptor beta chains below, sequenced in a study of shared clonotypes between healthy human individuals. Method: immunoSEQ multiplex PCR; TCRdb's copy keeps in-frame clones and lacks some. Of 450,000 to 650,000 clones listed, around three quarters are singletons. Material for sequencing was PBMCs. The receptor source for this set is a woman between 35 and 50 years old in good health. Some clones in this sample may be carry-over from other donors' samples.

This sequence joins TRBV7-9 and TRBJ2-1; 14 bases are a match to TRBD2. The CDR3 runs 15 residues. Trimming at V came to 5 bases and at J to 8 bases, leaving 5 bases not matched to a gene. The germline V gene has CDR1 SEHNR and CDR2 FQNEAQ (reference sequence). DNA of the CDR3: TGTGCCAGCAGCGGGACTAGCGGGAGAAGCTATGAGCAGTTCTTC. Encoded protein: CASSGTSGRSYEQFF.

Details on this clone: One end of the junction does not line up with germline, which may come from a read error. The chain joins TRBV2 to TRBJ1-4, with 7 bases fitting TRBD1. Germline V gene lookup returns CDR1 SNHLY and CDR2 FYNNEI. CDR3 length equals 15 residues. CDR3 sequence reads: CASSATGATTEKLFF. CDR3 DNA: TGTGCCAGCAGTGCAACAGGGGCCACTACTGAAAAACTGTTTTTT.

At least ten counts were recorded for this clone. The gene calls are TRBV10-3 and TRBJ1-1; weak D call: TRBD1 (6 bases). CDR1 is ENHRY, CDR2 SYGVKD, per germline. V was shortened by 6 bases and J by 7 bases, with 9 bases between the two germline ends. The CDR3 extends over 11 amino acids. The CDR3 sequence is CAIRGTREAFF. DNA of the CDR3: TGTGCCATCAGAGGGACACGTGAAGCTTTCTTT.

This clone is medium-sized within its sample. Different DNA sequences within this sample yield the same CDR3. The rearrangement links TRBV30 to TRBJ2-2; D not certain. Germline CDR1 reads GTSNPN; CDR2 reads SVGIG (reference sequence). This CDR3 has 14 residues. The V end lost 2 bases, the J end lost 7 bases, and 14 bases lay between the germline ends. CDR3 DNA sequence: TGTGCCTGGAGTCGGGTAGGGTTGTACGGGGAGCTGTTTTTT. Residues: CAWSRVGLYGELFF.

J is TRBJ1-1 and V is TRBV7-2; 10 nucleotides line up with TRBD1. Germline loops: CDR1 SGHTA, CDR2 FQGNSA. V lost 1 base, J lost 5 bases, and 10 bases stayed unmatched. The CDR3 has 17 amino acids. The CDR3 DNA reads TGTGCCAGCAGCTTAGGCGGGGCGGGACAGGGGAGGACTGAAGCTTTCTTT. Translating gives CASSLGGAGQGRTEAFF. Looking up the rest from reference TRBV7-2 and TRBJ1-1 gives the full variable domain: GAGVSQSPSNKVTEKGKDVELRCDPISGHTALYWYRQSLGQGLEFLIYFQGNSAPDKSGLPSDRFSAERTGGSVSTLTIQRTQQEDSAVYLCASSLGGAGQGRTEAFFGQGTRLTVV.

The sample holds one count of this clone. This sequence joins TRBV29-1 and TRBJ2-1, with a tentative D call TRBD1 (6 bases). Trimming pared 3 bases from V and 4 bases from J, leaving 16 bases between. The CDR3 extends over 15 amino acids. CDR1 is SQVTM and CDR2 is ANQGSEA in the germline V gene. The CDR3 is CSVDRTASSYNEQFF. For the CDR3, the DNA is TGCAGCGTTGATCGGACAGCCAGTAGTTACAATGAGCAGTTCTTC.

The chain is built from TRBV13 and TRBJ2-2; 7 bases line up with TRBD2. CDR1 and CDR2 (germline): PRHDT, FYEKMQ (reference sequence). Trimming cost V 8 bases and J 0 bases; bases outside gene matches: 3. The CDR3 loop spans 14 amino acids. CDR3 coding DNA: TGTGCCAGCCGGGGGGACGCGAACACCGGGGAGCTGTTTTTT. Amino acids: CASRGDANTGELFF.

The rearrangement links TRBV7-2 to TRBJ1-5, with D possibly being TRBD1 (6 bases). Germline CDR1 reads SGHTA; CDR2 reads FQGNSA. The CDR3 loop spans 15 amino acids. Deletions cut 3 bases from V and 1 base from J, with 10 bases between. The CDR3 DNA is TGTGCCAGCAGCTTCGGCAGGGGAAGCAATCAGCCCCAGCATTTT. This gives the protein CASSFGRGSNQPQHF.

The chain is built from TRBV10-3 and TRBJ2-7; TRBD1 or TRBD2 may be the D gene (5 bases each). Looked up from germline, CDR1 is ENHRY and CDR2 is SYGVKD. CDR3 length equals 13 residues. V lost 3 bases to trimming and J lost 7 bases, with 13 bases between them. As DNA, the CDR3 is TGTGCCATCAGTGAAGGGACCCCTCGGGAGCAGTACTTC. It specifies CAISEGTPREQYF.

This sequence joins TRBV30 and TRBJ2-4, with D perhaps given as TRBD1 or TRBD2 (5 bases each). The CDR3 length is 14 residues. Germline lookup yields CDR1 GTSNPN and CDR2 SVGIG (reference sequence). V was shortened by 1 base and J by 6 bases, with 13 bases between the two germline ends. The CDR3 reads CAWSAWLGPNIQYF. The CDR3 DNA is TGTGCCTGGAGTGCCTGGTTGGGACCAAACATTCAGTACTTC.

Details on this clone: This sequence is one base from a far larger clone and is likely a read error. The CDR3 sequence: CASISTGEELFF. The CDR3 coding sequence is TGTGCCAGCATCTCAACAGGGGAAGAACTGTTTTTT. This chain uses TRBV2 with TRBJ1-4; 7 bases match TRBD1. The CDR3 is 12 amino acids. Germline CDR1 reads SNHLY; CDR2 reads FYNNEI. V lost 7 bases and J lost 12; bases outside the gene matches: 8.

This chain links TRBV7-8 with TRBJ1-4; unclear D gene. In germline, CDR1 is SGHVS, CDR2 FQNEAQ. V was shortened by 5 bases and J by 8 bases, with 18 bases between the two germline ends. There are 15 residues in the CDR3. The DNA of the CDR3 is TGTGCCAGCAGCCAAAAGACACGGATGGGGGAAAAACTGTTTTTT. It is translated as CASSQKTRMGEKLFF.

Written as DNA, the CDR3 is TGTGCCAGCAGCTTGGGCAGCAACACTGAAGCTTTCTTT. This gives the protein CASSLGSNTEAFF. J is TRBJ1-1 and V is TRBV7-3, with D hard to call. This CDR3 is built from 13 residues. Germline assignment: CDR1 SGHTA and CDR2 FQGTGA. The V end was cut by 3 bases, the J end by 2 bases, with 7 bases between.

Points on this clone: A read error is possible here, since a much larger clone lies one base away. This rearrangement joins TRBV28 to TRBJ2-5, with D possibly TRBD1 on 6 matching bases. V was cut by 4 bases and J by 2 bases, with 23 bases left in between. The germline V gene has CDR1 MDHEN and CDR2 SYDVKM. The CDR3 is 18 amino acids. The CDR3 loop is CASSSSFSGTFLQETQYF. The CDR3 DNA follows: TGTGCCAGCAGTTCTTCCTTTTCCGGGACATTCTTACAAGAGACCCAGTACTTC. The full variable domain, with the rest looked up from reference TRBV28 and TRBJ2-5, is DVKVTQSSRYLVKRTGEKVFLECVQDMDHENMFWYRQDPGLGLRLIYFSYDVKMKEKGDIPEGYSVSREKKERFSLILESASTNQTSMYLCASSSSFSGTFLQETQYFGPGTRLLVL.

J is TRBJ2-7 and V is TRBV7-2, with no clear D. Trimming stripped 4 bases from V and 2 bases from J, with 12 bases between. The CDR3 is 14 residues long. Germline values: CDR1 SGHTA, CDR2 FQGNSA. CDR3 sequence reads: CASSSSSNTYEQYF. The DNA for the CDR3 is TGTGCCAGCAGCTCCTCTTCGAACACCTACGAGCAGTACTTC.

This rearrangement joins TRBV6-1 to TRBJ2-1; 10 bases fit TRBD1. Looked up from germline, CDR1 is MNHNS and CDR2 is SASEGT. The CDR3 length is 14 residues. V was clipped by 6 bases and J by 5 bases; unmatched bases: 4. The CDR3 loop reads CASSGTGVHNEQFF. Here the CDR3 DNA reads TGTGCCAGCAGCGGGACAGGGGTCCACAATGAGCAGTTCTTC.

V and J are TRBV5-1 and TRBJ1-2; 10 nucleotides match TRBD1. J was trimmed by 8 bases and V by 3 bases; bases with no gene match: 1. The germline V gene encodes CDR1 SGHRS and CDR2 YFSETQ. The CDR3 length is 12 residues. CDR3 amino acids: CASSWDRGGYTF. CDR3 DNA sequence: TGCGCCAGCAGCTGGGACAGGGGAGGCTACACCTTC.

The V and J genes are TRBV25-1 and TRBJ2-3; TRBD2 might be the D (6 bases). Trimming cost V 3 bases and J 1 base, with 8 bases left between them. The CDR3 sequence is 14 residues long. Germline V gives CDR1 MGHDK, CDR2 SYGVNS. The CDR3 loop is CASSDSSGTDTQYF. The CDR3, as DNA: TGTGCCAGCAGTGATTCTAGCGGCACAGATACGCAGTATTTT.

The J gene is TRBJ1-2, the V gene TRBV5-6; TRBD1 matches at 8 bases. The germline gives CDR1 SGHDT, CDR2 YYEEEE. V dropped 3 bases and J dropped 9; count of bases not matched to a gene: 7. The CDR3 consists of 13 residues. The DNA of the CDR3 is TGTGCCAGCAGCTCGGACAGGGCTTGGAGCTACACCTTC. It translates to CASSSDRAWSYTF.

The rearrangement joins TRBV6-1 to TRBJ1-5; D is unclear. The V gene lost 3 bases and the J gene lost 6 bases, with 6 bases spanning the gap. This CDR3 contains 12 residues. Germline CDR1 reads MNHNS; CDR2 reads SASEGT. CDR3 sequence: CASSDFAQPQHF. CDR3 coding DNA: TGTGCCAGCAGTGACTTTGCTCAGCCCCAGCATTTT.

This chain joins TRBV29-1 and TRBJ2-1; 11 bases map to TRBD2. Germline-derived CDR1 and CDR2 are SQVTM and ANQGSEA. V trimming: 3 bases; J trimming: 2 bases; junction bases outside the gene matches: 3. This CDR3 is 15 amino acids long. The CDR3 is CSVERGLAAYNEQFF. CDR3 DNA sequence: TGCAGCGTTGAGAGGGGACTAGCGGCCTACAATGAGCAGTTCTTC.

The V and J genes are TRBV30 and TRBJ1-1, with TRBD1 matching 8 bases. Per the germline V gene, CDR1 is GTSNPN and CDR2 is SVGIG (reference sequence). J lost 3 bases, V lost 4 bases, and 4 bases had no gene match. This CDR3 has 13 residues. The CDR3 protein is CAWTGGSYTEAFF. CDR3 nucleotide sequence: TGTGCCTGGACAGGGGGCAGCTACACTGAAGCTTTCTTT.

The chain uses TRBV5-1 and TRBJ2-1; no clear D. Trimming removed 0 bases from V and 2 bases from J, with 9 bases in between. The CDR3 is 15 residues long. The V gene's germline CDR1 is SGHRS and CDR2 YFSETQ. The CDR3 protein is CASSLDRAPYNEQFF. CDR3 DNA sequence: TGCGCCAGCAGCTTGGATAGGGCCCCCTACAATGAGCAGTTCTTC.

In this sample, this clone turned up once. The V and J genes are TRBV11-2 and TRBJ2-3, with 10 positions matching TRBD2. The CDR3 totals 15 residues. The V and J ends lost 5 bases and 5 bases, in that order; junction bases with no gene match: 7. Germline V lookup: CDR1 SGHAT, CDR2 FQNNGV. CDR3 amino acids: CASSISGRREDTQYF. The CDR3 DNA reads TGTGCCAGCAGCATTAGCGGGAGGAGAGAAGATACGCAGTATTTT.